One and the same sample provided the 30 T cell receptor beta chains below, sequenced in a study of cytomegalovirus exposure and HLA in healthy donors. The PCR contained 60 Vbeta and 13 Jbeta primers. Assay: immunoSEQ multiplex PCR; the TCRdb copy retains only in-frame clones and omits some. The listing contains over 100,000 clones. The material sequenced was PBMCs. All receptors derive from a man between 18 and 35 years old in good health and CMV-seronegative.

The chain links TRBV9 to TRBJ2-1; the match to TRBD2 covers 7 bases. After removal of 3 bases from V and 0 bases from J, the junction contained 3 bases not matched to a gene. Per the germline V gene, CDR1 is SGDLS and CDR2 is YYNGEE. This CDR3 spans 15 amino acids. Here the CDR3 DNA reads TGTGCCAGCAGCGCCGGGACTAACTCCTACAATGAGCAGTTCTTC. This encodes CASSAGTNSYNEQFF.

V is TRBV6-5 and J is TRBJ1-3; 7 nucleotides match TRBD1. Trimming took 2 bases from V and 7 from J; bases not matched to a gene: 11. Germline V gene data show CDR1 as MNHEY and CDR2 as SVGAGI. The CDR3 contains 16 residues. The CDR3: CASSYAGQAARNTIYF. In nucleotides, the CDR3 is TGTGCCAGCAGTTACGCCGGACAGGCCGCGCGGAACACCATATATTTT.

The chain is built from TRBV5-1 and TRBJ2-7; the D gene is possibly TRBD2 (5 bases). Trimming pared 6 bases from V and 4 bases from J, leaving 11 bases between. Looked up from germline, CDR1 is SGHRS and CDR2 is YFSETQ. This CDR3 has 12 residues. The CDR3 region has the DNA TGCGCCAGCAAGGGTAGCGAATACGAGCAGTACTTC. Encoded protein: CASKGSEYEQYF. Together with reference TRBV5-1 and TRBJ2-7, the CDR3 gives the full variable domain: KAGVTQTPRYLIKTRGQQVTLSCSPISGHRSVSWYQQTPGQGLQFLFEYFSETQRNKGNFPGRFSGRQFSNSRSEMNVSTLELGDSALYLCASKGSEYEQYFGPGTRLTVT.

This rearrangement joins TRBV28 to TRBJ1-2; possible D gene TRBD1, 5 bases. V was shortened by 2 bases and J by 2 bases, with 12 bases between the two germline ends. The CDR3 contains 15 residues. Germline V gives CDR1 MDHEN, CDR2 SYDVKM. Here the CDR3 DNA reads TGTGCCAGCAGTTTAAGCCGGGACTTAAACTATGGCTACACCTTC. Its protein product is CASSLSRDLNYGYTF.

J is TRBJ2-1 and V is TRBV7-2; D remains unclear. CDR1 SGHTA and CDR2 FQGNSA come from the germline V gene. This CDR3 spans 14 amino acids. V was trimmed by 5 bases and J by 0 bases, leaving 8 bases between them. The chain's CDR3 is CASSLSSSYNEQFF. In DNA, the CDR3 is TGTGCCAGCAGCCTGTCTAGCTCCTACAATGAGCAGTTCTTC.

V usage is TRBV7-6 and J usage is TRBJ2-6, with D perhaps matching TRBD2 (6 bases). The germline V gene has CDR1 SGHVS and CDR2 FNYEAQ. V lost 5 bases and J 6 bases, leaving 17 bases between the germline ends. The CDR3 length is 16 residues. DNA of the CDR3: TGTGCCAGCAGCCCCTCCGGTGGGGGGAAGGCCAACGTCCTGACTTTC. Translation: CASSPSGGGKANVLTF.

This chain uses TRBV15 with TRBJ1-2, with 7 bases matching TRBD1. The CDR3 consists of 15 residues. The V segment lost 3 bases and the J segment 7 bases; nucleotides outside the gene matches: 11. Per germline, CDR1 LNHNV and CDR2 YYDKDF (reference sequence). CDR3 in DNA: TGTGCCACCAGCAGGGACAATTACAGGGGACGTGGCTACACCTTC. This gives the protein CATSRDNYRGRGYTF. The entire variable domain, with the rest obtained from reference TRBV15 and TRBJ1-2, is as follows: DAMVIQNPRYQVTQFGKPVTLSCSQTLNHNVMYWYQQKSSQAPKLLFHYYDKDFNNEADTPDNFQSRRPNTSFCFLDIRSPGLGDTAMYLCATSRDNYRGRGYTFGSGTRLTVV.

The chain links TRBV25-1 to TRBJ1-2; D perhaps matches TRBD1 (5 bases). CDR1 and CDR2 (germline): MGHDK, SYGVNS. V was cut by 0 bases and J by 4 bases, with 18 bases left in between. CDR3 size: 17 residues. CDR3 residues: CASSEYMTAITGYGYTF. Written as DNA, the CDR3 is TGTGCCAGCAGTGAATATATGACAGCTATAACGGGCTATGGCTACACCTTC.

The J gene is TRBJ2-2, the V gene TRBV27; D possibly corresponds to TRBD2 (6 bases). V was cut by 4 bases and J by 5 bases, with 14 bases left in between. The CDR3 spans 15 residues. The germline CDR1 and CDR2 sequences are MNHEY and SMNVEV (reference sequence). The CDR3 sequence is CASSSGGFGTGELFF. CDR3 DNA sequence: TGTGCCAGCAGTTCCGGGGGATTTGGGACCGGGGAGCTGTTTTTT.

The chain joins TRBV27 to TRBJ1-5; no clear D gene. Trimming cost V 4 bases and J 5 bases, with 12 bases left between them. CDR1 is MNHEY and CDR2 is SMNVEV in the germline V gene (reference sequence). The CDR3 length is 14 residues. The CDR3 here is CASSSNPQYQPQHF. CDR3 DNA: TGTGCCAGCAGTTCAAATCCCCAATATCAGCCCCAGCATTTT.

The chain joins TRBV28 to TRBJ2-1, with 12 bases identical to TRBD1. Germline loops: CDR1 MDHEN, CDR2 SYDVKM. The CDR3 has 16 amino acids. Trimming cost V 5 bases and J 8 bases; bases outside gene matches: 10. CDR3 in amino acids: CASSPLPGTGGDEQFF. The CDR3 DNA follows: TGTGCCAGCAGTCCCTTACCCGGGACAGGGGGCGATGAGCAGTTCTTC.

Here the CDR3 reads CASSQGPGGMTPAELFF. CDR3 sequence (DNA): TGCGCCAGCAGCCAAGGCCCAGGGGGAATGACGCCGGCAGAACTGTTTTTT. The chain links TRBV4-3 to TRBJ1-4; 7 positions match TRBD1. The CDR3 consists of 17 residues. Per germline, CDR1 LGHNA and CDR2 YSLEER. Unmatched junction bases numbered 17, after V lost 1 base and J lost 12 bases.

The CDR3 DNA reads as TGTGCCAGCAGTGTACCCGGGGGATGGTCTGGGGCCAACGTCCTGACTTTC. It is translated as CASSVPGGWSGANVLTF. This chain connects TRBV28 to TRBJ2-6; tentatively, D is TRBD2 (6 bases). The CDR3 totals 17 residues. V lost 5 bases and J lost 1, with 15 bases in between. Per the germline V gene, CDR1 is MDHEN and CDR2 is SYDVKM. Supplemented by reference TRBV28 and TRBJ2-6, the full variable domain reads DVKVTQSSRYLVKRTGEKVFLECVQDMDHENMFWYRQDPGLGLRLIYFSYDVKMKEKGDIPEGYSVSREKKERFSLILESASTNQTSMYLCASSVPGGWSGANVLTFGAGSRLTVL.

The V call is TRBV5-1, the J call TRBJ2-5; D might be TRBD1 (5 bases). Per the germline V gene, CDR1 is SGHRS and CDR2 is YFSETQ. The CDR3 covers 14 residues. The V and J ends lost 0 bases and 2 bases respectively, with 8 bases between them. The chain's CDR3 is CASSLAQGQETQYF. CDR3 coding DNA: TGCGCCAGCAGCTTGGCCCAGGGACAAGAGACCCAGTACTTC.

V gene TRBV4-3 combines with J gene TRBJ2-7; D may be TRBD2 (6 bases). V was trimmed by 1 base and J by 5 bases, leaving 9 bases between them. This CDR3 comprises 13 residues. Germline V CDR1 and CDR2: LGHNA, YSLEER. CDR3 sequence reads: CASSQGLVNEQYF. CDR3 DNA sequence: TGCGCCAGCAGCCAAGGACTAGTAAACGAGCAGTACTTC.

The chain has TRBV10-3 and TRBJ2-3; the D gene is possibly TRBD2 (5 bases). The CDR3 is 16 amino acids. Germline V gene lookup returns CDR1 ENHRY and CDR2 SYGVKD. V was clipped by 0 bases and J by 3 bases, with 13 bases between them. CDR3 protein: CAISESFPPGTDTQYF. DNA for the CDR3: TGTGCCATCAGTGAGTCGTTCCCCCCGGGGACAGATACGCAGTATTTT.

The V gene is TRBV7-2, the J gene TRBJ2-3, with 11 bases matching TRBD2. J was trimmed by 5 bases and V by 9 bases; bases with no gene match: 4. From germline, CDR1 is SGHTA and CDR2 FQGNSA. CDR3 length: 13 residues. The CDR3 is CASSGRGGDTQYF. The CDR3 DNA is TGTGCCAGTAGCGGGAGGGGAGGAGATACGCAGTATTTT.

The chain is built from TRBV6-6 and TRBJ2-5, with 7 bases matching TRBD2. J gave up 2 bases and V 0 bases, and 6 bases lay outside the gene matches. Germline assignment: CDR1 MNHNY and CDR2 SVGAGI (reference sequence). This CDR3 spans 16 amino acids. CDR3 loop: CASSYSQGGGQETQYF. The CDR3 DNA reads as TGTGCCAGCAGTTACTCGCAGGGCGGGGGACAAGAGACCCAGTACTTC.

The chain uses TRBV7-2 and TRBJ2-5, with TRBD1 matching over 7 bases. V lost 8 bases to trimming and J lost 5 bases; unmatched junction nucleotides: 11. The CDR3 has 14 residues. CDR1 is SGHTA, CDR2 FQGNSA, per germline. This CDR3 is CASGTGAVTETQYF. Written as DNA, the CDR3 is TGTGCCAGCGGTACAGGGGCGGTGACGGAGACCCAGTACTTC. The full variable domain, its missing parts supplied by reference TRBV7-2 and TRBJ2-5, is GAGVSQSPSNKVTEKGKDVELRCDPISGHTALYWYRQSLGQGLEFLIYFQGNSAPDKSGLPSDRFSAERTGGSVSTLTIQRTQQEDSAVYLCASGTGAVTETQYFGPGTRLLVL.

This rearrangement joins TRBV28 to TRBJ1-1; 7 bases are a match to TRBD1. The CDR3 length is 16 residues. CDR1 and CDR2 (germline): MDHEN, SYDVKM. The J segment lost 0 bases and the V segment lost 5 bases, leaving 9 bases of the junction unmatched. The CDR3 DNA reads as TGTGCCAGCAGTCCACGGGGACAGCCCTTGAACACTGAAGCTTTCTTT. Protein: CASSPRGQPLNTEAFF. Variable domain in full (rest from reference TRBV28 and TRBJ1-1): DVKVTQSSRYLVKRTGEKVFLECVQDMDHENMFWYRQDPGLGLRLIYFSYDVKMKEKGDIPEGYSVSREKKERFSLILESASTNQTSMYLCASSPRGQPLNTEAFFGQGTRLTVV.

This chain joins TRBV5-1 and TRBJ2-5; 8 nucleotides line up with TRBD2. The V gene's germline CDR1 is SGHRS and CDR2 YFSETQ. The CDR3 sequence is 17 residues long. J gave up 5 bases and V 2 bases, and 14 bases lay outside the gene matches. For the CDR3, the DNA is TGCGCCAGCAGCTTTAATGGCGGGGGGAGTCTAATTGAGACCCAGTACTTC. It encodes CASSFNGGGSLIETQYF. The whole variable domain, remainder taken from reference TRBV5-1 and TRBJ2-5, is KAGVTQTPRYLIKTRGQQVTLSCSPISGHRSVSWYQQTPGQGLQFLFEYFSETQRNKGNFPGRFSGRQFSNSRSEMNVSTLELGDSALYLCASSFNGGGSLIETQYFGPGTRLLVL.

The J gene is TRBJ2-3, the V gene TRBV2; D might be TRBD1 (7 bases). V lost 5 bases to trimming and J lost 5 bases, with 11 bases between them. Germline V gene sequence: CDR1 SNHLY, CDR2 FYNNEI. The CDR3 length is 13 residues. The CDR3 region is CASSYRGGDTQYF. The CDR3 DNA is TGTGCCAGCAGTTACAGGGGAGGAGATACGCAGTATTTT.

CDR3 sequence: CASSPIQVTNYGYTF. As DNA, the CDR3 is TGTGCCAGCTCACCAATTCAGGTCACTAACTATGGCTACACCTTC. The gene calls are TRBV18 and TRBJ1-2; D gene unclear. V lost 2 bases and J 0 bases, leaving 10 bases between the germline ends. This CDR3 region has 15 residues. CDR1 is KGHSH and CDR2 is LQKENI in the germline V gene.

The rearrangement joins TRBV7-6 to TRBJ2-5, with TRBD2 matching 8 bases. Trimming at V came to 1 base and at J to 0 bases, leaving 7 bases not matched to a gene. Germline V gene data show CDR1 as SGHVS and CDR2 as FNYEAQ. The CDR3 totals 17 residues. DNA for the CDR3: TGTGCCAGCAGCTTAGACGGAGCGGGGGACTACCAAGAGACCCAGTACTTC. Translation: CASSLDGAGDYQETQYF. Filled out from reference TRBV7-6 and TRBJ2-5, the complete variable domain reads GAGVSQSPRYKVTKRGQDVALRCDPISGHVSLYWYRQALGQGPEFLTYFNYEAQQDKSGLPNDRFSAERPEGSISTLTIQRTEQRDSAMYRCASSLDGAGDYQETQYFGPGTRLLVL.

The chain uses TRBV4-3 and TRBJ2-7, with a tentative D call TRBD2 (6 bases). CDR1 LGHNA and CDR2 YSLEER come from the germline V gene. This CDR3 has 15 residues. V was shortened by 3 bases and J by 4 bases, with 16 bases between the two germline ends. This CDR3 is CASSQVRGTKYEQYF. The CDR3 DNA reads as TGCGCCAGCAGCCAGGTTCGGGGGACCAAATACGAGCAGTACTTC.

The chain couples TRBV5-6 to TRBJ2-7; D not resolved. Germline CDR1 and CDR2: SGHDT and YYEEEE. The V end was cut by 1 base, the J end by 2 bases, with 13 bases between. This CDR3 spans 15 amino acids. DNA of the CDR3: TGTGCCAGCAGCTTGTGGCTAGGCTCCGCCTACGAGCAGTACTTC. This gives the protein CASSLWLGSAYEQYF.

The gene calls are TRBV9 and TRBJ1-1; a possible D gene is TRBD1 (6 bases). Looked up from germline, CDR1 is SGDLS and CDR2 is YYNGEE. The CDR3 loop spans 15 amino acids. Trimming cost V 0 bases and J 5 bases, with 14 bases left between them. This chain's CDR3 is CASSVAGALGTEAFF. CDR3 DNA: TGTGCCAGCAGCGTAGCAGGGGCGCTGGGGACTGAAGCTTTCTTT.

About this clone itself: The germline gene is not matched at one end of the junction; a read error may be the cause. The chain joins TRBV5-1 to TRBJ2-7, with 10 bases that match TRBD1. Germline CDR1 SGHRS, CDR2 YFSETQ. The CDR3 runs 14 residues. CDR3 residues: CASRKTGGPYGQYF. DNA of the CDR3: TGCGCCAGCAGAAAGACAGGGGGCCCGTACGGGCAGTACTTC.

V is TRBV6-6 and J is TRBJ1-2, with 9 bases matching TRBD1. The CDR3 runs 15 residues. J gave up 4 bases and V 5 bases, and 8 bases lay outside the gene matches. Germline V CDR1 and CDR2: MNHNY, SVGAGI (reference sequence). DNA of the CDR3: TGTGCCAGCAGTAGATCGGACAGGGGTCCCTATGGCTACACCTTC. Protein: CASSRSDRGPYGYTF.

This chain uses TRBV28 with TRBJ2-3; 8 bases fit TRBD1. CDR1 and CDR2 from the germline V gene are MDHEN and SYDVKM. CDR3 length: 15 amino acids. V was pared by 4 bases and J by 4 bases, with 7 bases of the junction left unmatched. The CDR3 region has the DNA TGTGCCAGCAGTTCCAGACAGGGGTCCGCAGATACGCAGTATTTT. As protein: CASSSRQGSADTQYF.